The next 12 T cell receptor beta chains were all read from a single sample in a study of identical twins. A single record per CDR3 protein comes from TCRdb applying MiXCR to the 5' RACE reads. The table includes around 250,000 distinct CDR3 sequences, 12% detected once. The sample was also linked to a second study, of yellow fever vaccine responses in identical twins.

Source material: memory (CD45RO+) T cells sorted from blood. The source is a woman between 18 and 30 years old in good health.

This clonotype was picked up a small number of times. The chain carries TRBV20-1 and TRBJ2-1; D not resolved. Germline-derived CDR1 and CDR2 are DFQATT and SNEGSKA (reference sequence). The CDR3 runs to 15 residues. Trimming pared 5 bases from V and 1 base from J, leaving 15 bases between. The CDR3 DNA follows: TGCAGTGCTCCATCTCCAATTAGGTCCTACAATGAGCAGTTCTTC. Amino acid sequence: CSAPSPIRSYNEQFF.

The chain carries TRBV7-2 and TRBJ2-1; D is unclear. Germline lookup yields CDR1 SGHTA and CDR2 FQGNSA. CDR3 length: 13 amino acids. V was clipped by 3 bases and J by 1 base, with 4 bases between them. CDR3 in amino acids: CASSFQSYNEQFF. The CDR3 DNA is TGTGCCAGCAGCTTCCAATCCTACAATGAGCAGTTCTTC. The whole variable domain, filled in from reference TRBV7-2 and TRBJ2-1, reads GAGVSQSPSNKVTEKGKDVELRCDPISGHTALYWYRQSLGQGLEFLIYFQGNSAPDKSGLPSDRFSAERTGGSVSTLTIQRTQQEDSAVYLCASSFQSYNEQFFGPGTRLTVL.

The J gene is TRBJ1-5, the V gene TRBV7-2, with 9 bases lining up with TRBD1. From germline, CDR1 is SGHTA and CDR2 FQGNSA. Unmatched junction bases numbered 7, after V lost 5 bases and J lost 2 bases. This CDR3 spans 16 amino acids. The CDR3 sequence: CASSGTGTPGNQPQHF. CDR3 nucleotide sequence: TGTGCCAGCAGCGGGACAGGGACCCCTGGCAATCAGCCCCAGCATTTT.

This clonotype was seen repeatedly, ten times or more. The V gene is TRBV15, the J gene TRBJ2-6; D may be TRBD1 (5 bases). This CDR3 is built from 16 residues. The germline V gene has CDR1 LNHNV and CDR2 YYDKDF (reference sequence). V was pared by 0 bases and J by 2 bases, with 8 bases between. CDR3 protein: CATSRDPGTGANVLTF. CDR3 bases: TGTGCCACCAGCAGAGATCCAGGGACTGGGGCCAACGTCCTGACTTTC.

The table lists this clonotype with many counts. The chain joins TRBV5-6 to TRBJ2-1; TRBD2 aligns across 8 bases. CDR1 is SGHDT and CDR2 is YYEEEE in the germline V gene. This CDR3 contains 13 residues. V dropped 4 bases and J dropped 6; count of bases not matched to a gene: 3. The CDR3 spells CASSPGTSNEQFF. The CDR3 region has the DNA TGTGCCAGCAGCCCCGGGACTAGCAATGAGCAGTTCTTC.

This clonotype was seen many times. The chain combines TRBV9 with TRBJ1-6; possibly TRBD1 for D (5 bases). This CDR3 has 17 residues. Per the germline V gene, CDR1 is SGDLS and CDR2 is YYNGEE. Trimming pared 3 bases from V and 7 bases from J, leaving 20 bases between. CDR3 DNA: TGTGCCAGCAGCGGTCCCGGGACTGCGGGTAGAAATTCACCCCTCCACTTT. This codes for CASSGPGTAGRNSPLHF.

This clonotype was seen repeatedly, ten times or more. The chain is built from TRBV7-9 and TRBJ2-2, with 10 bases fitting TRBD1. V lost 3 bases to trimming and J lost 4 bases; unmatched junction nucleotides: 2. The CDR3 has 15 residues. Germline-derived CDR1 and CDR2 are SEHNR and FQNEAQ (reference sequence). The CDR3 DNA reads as TGTGCCAGCAGCTTCGACAGGGGGCTCACCGGGGAGCTGTTTTTT. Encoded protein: CASSFDRGLTGELFF.

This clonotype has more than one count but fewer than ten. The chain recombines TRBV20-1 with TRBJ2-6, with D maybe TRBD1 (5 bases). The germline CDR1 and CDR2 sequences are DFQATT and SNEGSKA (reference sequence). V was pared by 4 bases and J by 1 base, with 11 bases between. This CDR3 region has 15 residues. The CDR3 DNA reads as TGCAGTGCTAACTTAGGACAATCTGGGGCCAACGTCCTGACTTTC. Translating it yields CSANLGQSGANVLTF.

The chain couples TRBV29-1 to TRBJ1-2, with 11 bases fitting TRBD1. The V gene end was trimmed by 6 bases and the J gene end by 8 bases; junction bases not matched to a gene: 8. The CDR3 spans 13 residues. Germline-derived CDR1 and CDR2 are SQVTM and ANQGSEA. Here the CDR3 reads CSVVGQGAMGYTF. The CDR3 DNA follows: TGCAGCGTCGTTGGACAGGGGGCTATGGGCTACACCTTC.

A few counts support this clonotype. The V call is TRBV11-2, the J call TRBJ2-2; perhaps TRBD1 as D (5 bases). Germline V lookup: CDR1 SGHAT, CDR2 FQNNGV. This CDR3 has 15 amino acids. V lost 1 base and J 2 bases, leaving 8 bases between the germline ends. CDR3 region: CASSLGQSNTGELFF. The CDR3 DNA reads TGTGCCAGCAGCTTAGGACAGTCCAACACCGGGGAGCTGTTTTTT.

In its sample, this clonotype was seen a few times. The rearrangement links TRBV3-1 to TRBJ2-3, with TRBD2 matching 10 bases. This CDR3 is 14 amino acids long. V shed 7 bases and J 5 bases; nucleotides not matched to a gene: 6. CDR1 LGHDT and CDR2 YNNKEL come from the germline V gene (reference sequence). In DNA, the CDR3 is TGTGCCAGCACCAAAGCGGGGGGGGAAGATACGCAGTATTTT. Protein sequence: CASTKAGGEDTQYF.

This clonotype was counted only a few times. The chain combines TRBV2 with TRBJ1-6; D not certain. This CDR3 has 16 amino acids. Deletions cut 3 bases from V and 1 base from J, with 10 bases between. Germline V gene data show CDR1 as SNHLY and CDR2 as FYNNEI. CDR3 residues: CASSDRSPSYNSPLHF. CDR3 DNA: TGTGCCAGCAGTGACAGATCACCTTCCTATAATTCACCCCTCCACTTT.